This TCR beta chain derives from a study of blood T cells in healthy people across ages. Turning to this clonotype: Its target is not known.

Study-wide findings and caveats: The unknown donor CMV status may have confounded expanded clonotype changes. Both higher diversity and more naive CD4+ cells marked long-lived donors when set against aged donors.

The CDR3 has 14 amino acids. V lost 2 bases and J lost 3, with 11 bases in between. Looked up from germline, CDR1 is SGHRS and CDR2 is YFSETQ. Using a J-beta primer mix together with a sample-barcoded 5' primer, a second PCR was run for roughly 7 to 11 cycles. Each cDNA molecule carried a tag from a template-switch adaptor that contained 12 random nucleotides. In TCRdb, the 5' RACE reads were re-called with MiXCR into one record per CDR3 protein. In the table there are 600,000 to 900,000 distinct CDR3 sequences, roughly 24% of which are singletons. These data also featured in a second study, about T cells of mothers and their children.

The V gene is TRBV5-1, the J gene TRBJ2-5, with D hard to call. Material for sequencing was blood. This clonotype originated in a boy between 5 and 17 years old in good health. The CDR3: CASSFPGPEETQYF. The CDR3 coding sequence is TGCGCCAGCAGCTTCCCGGGCCCGGAAGAGACCCAGTACTTC.